This T cell receptor (beta chain) derives from a study of blood T cells in healthy people across ages. Study-level results: Investigators treated diversity estimates from one million T cells as underestimates.

The use of a sample-barcoded 5' primer and a J-beta primer mix characterized a second PCR of roughly 7 to 11 cycles. TCRdb redid the calling of the 5' RACE reads with MiXCR, one entry per CDR3 protein. The sample holds around 1,000,000 distinct CDR3 sequences, 35% to 45% seen once. Germline CDR1 reads LGHNA; CDR2 reads YNFKEQ. There are 15 residues in the CDR3. V was pared by 3 bases and J by 1 base, with 5 bases of the junction left unmatched. This clonotype was detected many times. What it binds is unknown. This receptor was obtained from a man aged 18 to 29 in good health. The V call is TRBV4-2, the J call TRBJ2-7, with 8 bases that match TRBD1. Material: blood. In DNA, the CDR3 is TGTGCCAGCAGCCACCCCGGGACAGGATCCTACGAGCAGTACTTC. This translates into CASSHPGTGSYEQYF.